The clone carrying this T cell receptor (beta chain) turned up a few times. Its antigen is undetermined. 13 Jbeta primers and 60 Vbeta primers were used for the PCR. Repertoires were generated with immunoSEQ multiplex PCR, while TCRdb's copy carries only in-frame clones and drops some. Here the sample spans about 97,000 clones, 65% to 80% being singletons. The data are from a study of cytomegalovirus exposure and HLA in healthy donors. General study points: High specificity and sensitivity for cytomegalovirus status were reported for the classifier. Most sequenced TCRs were rare (though some public TCRs occurred in many donors).

Sequenced material: PBMCs. This TCR was sampled from a woman aged 35 to 49 in good health and CMV-seronegative.

This CDR3 reads CASSLAGANTGELFF. DNA of the CDR3: TGTGCCAGCAGTTTAGCGGGAGCAAACACCGGGGAGCTGTTTTTT. The V call is TRBV9, the J call TRBJ2-2, with 9 bases matching TRBD2. Trimming removed 5 bases from V and 2 bases from J; junction bases left unmatched: 4. Looked up from germline, CDR1 is SGDLS and CDR2 is YYNGEE. This CDR3 contains 15 residues.